The T cell receptor (beta chain) under discussion was sequenced for a study of beta chain features in type 1 diabetes. The authors reverse transcribed all of the isolated RNA, so sequencing captured expressed TCRB transcripts. TCRdb keeps only in-frame clones here, not all; method: immunoSEQ multiplex PCR. This table has 970,000 or so clones, roughly a sixth appearing once. Deletions cut 5 bases from V and 3 bases from J, with 14 bases between. This CDR3 is built from 14 residues. Germline V gives CDR1 SGHVS, CDR2 FQNEAQ. Without exception, sorted populations had purity beyond 95%. The sequenced sample was naive CD4+ T cells from blood. The genes are TRBV7-8 and TRBJ2-7; the D gene is possibly TRBD1 (5 bases). The sequence came from a woman between 18 and 30 years old in good health. CDR3 in amino acids: CASSQGAPLYEQYF. DNA for the CDR3: TGTGCCAGCAGCCAAGGGGCCCCCCTCTACGAGCAGTACTTC.